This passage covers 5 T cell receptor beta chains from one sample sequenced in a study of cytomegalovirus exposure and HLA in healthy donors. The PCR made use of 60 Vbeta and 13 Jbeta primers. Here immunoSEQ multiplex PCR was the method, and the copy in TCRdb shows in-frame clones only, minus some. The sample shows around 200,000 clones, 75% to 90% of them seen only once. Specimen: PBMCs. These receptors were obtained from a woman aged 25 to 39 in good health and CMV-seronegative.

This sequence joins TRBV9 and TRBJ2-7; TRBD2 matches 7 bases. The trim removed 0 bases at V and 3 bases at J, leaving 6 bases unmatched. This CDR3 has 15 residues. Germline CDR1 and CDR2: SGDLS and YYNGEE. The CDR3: CASSVGGGNGYEQYF. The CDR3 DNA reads TGTGCCAGCAGCGTAGGGGGAGGGAACGGCTACGAGCAGTACTTC. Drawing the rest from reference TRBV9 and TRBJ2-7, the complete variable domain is DSGVTQTPKHLITATGQRVTLRCSPRSGDLSVYWYQQSLDQGLQFLIQYYNGEERAKGNILERFSAQQFPDLHSELNLSSLELGDSALYFCASSVGGGNGYEQYFGPGTRLTVT.

Here the CDR3 DNA reads TGCGCCAGCAGCTTGCGTGAGGGGGCCCCGTGGACTGAAGCTTTCTTT. Its translation: CASSLREGAPWTEAFF. The gene calls are TRBV5-1 and TRBJ1-1; 7 bases fit TRBD1. The CDR3 consists of 16 residues. Germline CDR1 SGHRS, CDR2 YFSETQ. Trimming took 1 base from V and 5 from J; bases not matched to a gene: 11.

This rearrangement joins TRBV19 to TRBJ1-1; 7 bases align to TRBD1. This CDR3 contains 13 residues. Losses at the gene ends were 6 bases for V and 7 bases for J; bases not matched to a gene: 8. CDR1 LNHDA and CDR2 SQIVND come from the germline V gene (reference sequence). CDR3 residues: CASRSTGLDEAFF. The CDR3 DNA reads TGTGCCAGTAGATCGACAGGGCTGGATGAAGCTTTCTTT.

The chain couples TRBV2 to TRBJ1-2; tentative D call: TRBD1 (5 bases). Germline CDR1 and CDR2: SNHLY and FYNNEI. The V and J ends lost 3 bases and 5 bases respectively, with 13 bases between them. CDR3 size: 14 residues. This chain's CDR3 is CASSDVQGLYGYTF. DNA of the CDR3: TGTGCCAGCAGTGATGTGCAGGGATTGTATGGCTACACCTTC.

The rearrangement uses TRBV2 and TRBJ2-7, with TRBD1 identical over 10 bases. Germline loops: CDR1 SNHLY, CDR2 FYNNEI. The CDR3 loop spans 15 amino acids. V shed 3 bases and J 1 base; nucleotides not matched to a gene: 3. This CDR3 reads CASSEGTGESYEQYF. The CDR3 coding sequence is TGTGCCAGCAGTGAGGGGACAGGGGAATCCTACGAGCAGTACTTC.